This T cell receptor (beta chain) appears in the sequencing data of a study of blood T cell repertoires in COVID-19. About the study: The samples span acute and convalescent COVID-19 from the United States, Italy and Spain.

Sequencing used immunoSEQ multiplex PCR; TCRdb keeps in-frame clones, though not all of them. The table records some 100,000 clones, around nine tenths of them present only once. The CDR3 is 16 amino acids. Germline loops: CDR1 SGHRS, CDR2 YFSETQ. The trim removed 3 bases at V and 1 base at J, leaving 5 bases unmatched. This clone was detected a few times. V gene TRBV5-1 combines with J gene TRBJ2-1, with 9 bases aligning to TRBD2. Sequencing was carried out using peripheral blood. The clonotype comes from a man aged 45-60 years with acute or convalescent COVID-19. In DNA form, the CDR3 reads TGCGCCAGCAGCTCTAGACTAGCGGATTCCTACAATGAGCAGTTCTTC. This gives the protein CASSSRLADSYNEQFF.